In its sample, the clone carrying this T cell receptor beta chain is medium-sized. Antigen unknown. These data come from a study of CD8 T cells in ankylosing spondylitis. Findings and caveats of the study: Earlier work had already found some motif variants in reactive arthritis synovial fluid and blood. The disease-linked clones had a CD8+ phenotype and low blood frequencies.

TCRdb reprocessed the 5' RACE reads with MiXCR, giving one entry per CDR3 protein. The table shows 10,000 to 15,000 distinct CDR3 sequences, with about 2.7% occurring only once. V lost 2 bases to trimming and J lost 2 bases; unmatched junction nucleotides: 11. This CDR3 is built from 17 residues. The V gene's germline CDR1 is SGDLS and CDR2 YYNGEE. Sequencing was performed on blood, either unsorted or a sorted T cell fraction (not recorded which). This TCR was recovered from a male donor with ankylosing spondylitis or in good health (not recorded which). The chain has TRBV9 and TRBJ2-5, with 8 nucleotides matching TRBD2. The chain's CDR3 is CASSVATPGTRQETQYF. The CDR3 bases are TGTGCCAGCAGCGTCGCTACGCCCGGGACTAGACAAGAGACCCAGTACTTC.